This T cell receptor beta chain was sequenced for a study of T cell responses to AZD1222 COVID-19 vaccine. The CDR3 is 13 residues long. Trimming removed 0 bases from V and 8 bases from J, with 5 bases in between. Germline loops: CDR1 SGHAT, CDR2 FQDESV (reference sequence). Study-level results: At baseline, seropositivity was found in only six or seven AZD1222 recipients. Possibly, clonal diversity was underestimated; donors were largely white British and included more females. Once two AZD1222 doses were given, Spike-specific TCR breadth and depth went up. Repertoire collection took place solely once the T cell response had peaked.

The table came from immunoSEQ multiplex PCR; TCRdb's copy has only in-frame clones and leaves some out. The data show around 150,000 clones, 75% to 90% seen once. On this clone itself: Its antigen remains unknown.

This receptor was taken from an adult in good health. This specimen consisted of peripheral blood, obtained on day 0 of AZD1222 vaccination. The chain is built from TRBV11-1 and TRBJ1-6; D uncertain. CDR3 residues: CASSLAPDSPLHF. The CDR3 nucleotides are TGTGCCAGCAGCTTAGCGCCGGATTCACCCCTCCACTTT. Using reference TRBV11-1 and TRBJ1-6 for the parts outside the CDR3, the full variable domain is EAEVAQSPRYKITEKSQAVAFWCDPISGHATLYWYRQILGQGPELLVQFQDESVVDDSQLPKDRFSAERLKGVDSTLKIQPAELGDSAMYLCASSLAPDSPLHFGNGTRLTVT.